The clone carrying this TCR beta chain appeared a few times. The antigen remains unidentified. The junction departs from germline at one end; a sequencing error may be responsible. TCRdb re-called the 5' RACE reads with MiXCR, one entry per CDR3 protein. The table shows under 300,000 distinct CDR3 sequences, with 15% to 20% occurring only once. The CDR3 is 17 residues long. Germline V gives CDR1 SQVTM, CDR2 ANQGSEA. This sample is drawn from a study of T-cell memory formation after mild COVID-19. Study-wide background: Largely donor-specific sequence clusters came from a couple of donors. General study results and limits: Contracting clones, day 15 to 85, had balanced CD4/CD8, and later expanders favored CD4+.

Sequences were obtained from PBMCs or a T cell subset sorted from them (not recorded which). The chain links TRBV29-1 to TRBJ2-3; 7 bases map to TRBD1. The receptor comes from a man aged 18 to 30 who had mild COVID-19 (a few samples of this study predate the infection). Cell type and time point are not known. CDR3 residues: CSVEEIRTGRGTNTQYF. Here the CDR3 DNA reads TGCAGCGTTGAAGAGATCCGGACAGGAAGAGGCACAAATACGCAGTATTTT.